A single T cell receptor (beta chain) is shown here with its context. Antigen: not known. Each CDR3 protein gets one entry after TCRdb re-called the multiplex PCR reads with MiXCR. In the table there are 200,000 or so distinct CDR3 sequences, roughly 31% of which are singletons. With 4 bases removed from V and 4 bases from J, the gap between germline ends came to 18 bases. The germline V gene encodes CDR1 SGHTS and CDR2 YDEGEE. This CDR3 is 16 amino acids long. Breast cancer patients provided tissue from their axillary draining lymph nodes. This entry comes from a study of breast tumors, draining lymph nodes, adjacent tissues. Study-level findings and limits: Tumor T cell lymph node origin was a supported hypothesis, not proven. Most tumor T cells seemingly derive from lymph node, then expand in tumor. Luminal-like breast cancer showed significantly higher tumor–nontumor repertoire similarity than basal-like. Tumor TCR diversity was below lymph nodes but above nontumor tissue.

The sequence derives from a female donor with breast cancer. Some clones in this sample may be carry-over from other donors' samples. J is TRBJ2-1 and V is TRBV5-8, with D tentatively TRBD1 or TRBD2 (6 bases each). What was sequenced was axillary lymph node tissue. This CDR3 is CASSRGVTGAYNEQFF. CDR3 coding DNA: TGTGCCAGCAGCAGGGGGGTGACCGGGGCTTACAATGAGCAGTTCTTC.